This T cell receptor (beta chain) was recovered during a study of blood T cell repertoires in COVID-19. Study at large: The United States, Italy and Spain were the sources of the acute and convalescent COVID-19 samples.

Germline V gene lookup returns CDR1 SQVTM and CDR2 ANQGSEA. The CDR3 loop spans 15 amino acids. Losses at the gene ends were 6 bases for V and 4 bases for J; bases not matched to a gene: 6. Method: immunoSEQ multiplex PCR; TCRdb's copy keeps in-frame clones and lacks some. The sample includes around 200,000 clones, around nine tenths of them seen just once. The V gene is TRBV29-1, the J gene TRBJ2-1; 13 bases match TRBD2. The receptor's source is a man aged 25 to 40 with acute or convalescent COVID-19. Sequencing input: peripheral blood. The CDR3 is CSVAGTSGEYNEQFF. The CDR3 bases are TGCAGCGTAGCCGGGACTAGCGGGGAGTACAATGAGCAGTTCTTC.